Here is one TCR beta chain with its context. What it recognizes is unknown. A read error is possible here, since a much larger clone lies one base away. Assay runs were performed at deep level. Only in-frame clones appear in the TCRdb table, and some are missing; sequencing was by immunoSEQ multiplex PCR. Among over a million clones listed, more than 75% were seen once. This sample stems from a study of shared clonotypes between healthy human individuals. In the study overall: The study enrolled a couple of women and a few men aged 18 to 49.

V dropped 5 bases and J dropped 1 base, with 8 bases sitting between them. This CDR3 is built from 13 residues. The germline V gene encodes CDR1 SGHTA and CDR2 FQGTGA. Points from the study as a whole: All-four-donor shared clonotypes had higher generation probabilities than non-shared clonotypes did. The represented genetic and exposure-history diversity was limited by the small number of donors.

The source of this sequence is a man younger than 35 in good health. Some clones in this sample may be carry-over from other donors' samples. The sequenced sample was memory CD4+ T cells from PBMCs. Stated subset: CD45RA-negative fraction. The chain employs TRBV7-3 and TRBJ1-1; TRBD1 is a possible D gene (6 bases). For the CDR3, the DNA is TGTGCCAGCAGCGAACAGGGGAACACTGAAGCTTTCTTT. This gives the protein CASSEQGNTEAFF. The entire variable domain, with the rest obtained from reference TRBV7-3 and TRBJ1-1, is as follows: GAGVSQTPSNKVTEKGKYVELRCDPISGHTALYWYRQSLGQGPEFLIYFQGTGAADDSGLPNDRFFAVRPEGSVSTLKIQRTERGDSAVYLCASSEQGNTEAFFGQGTRLTVV.